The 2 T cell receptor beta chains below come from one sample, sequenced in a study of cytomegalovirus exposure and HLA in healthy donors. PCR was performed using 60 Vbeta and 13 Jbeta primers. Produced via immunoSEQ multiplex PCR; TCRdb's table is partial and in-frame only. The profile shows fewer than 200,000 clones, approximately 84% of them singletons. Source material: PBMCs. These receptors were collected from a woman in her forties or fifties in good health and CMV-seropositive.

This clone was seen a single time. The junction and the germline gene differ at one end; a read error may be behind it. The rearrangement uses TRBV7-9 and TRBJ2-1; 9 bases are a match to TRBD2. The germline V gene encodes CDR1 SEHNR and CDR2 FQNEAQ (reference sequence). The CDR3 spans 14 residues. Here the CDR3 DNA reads TGTTCCAGCAGCGCTAGCGGGGCCTACAATGAGCAGTTCTTC. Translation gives CSSSASGAYNEQFF.

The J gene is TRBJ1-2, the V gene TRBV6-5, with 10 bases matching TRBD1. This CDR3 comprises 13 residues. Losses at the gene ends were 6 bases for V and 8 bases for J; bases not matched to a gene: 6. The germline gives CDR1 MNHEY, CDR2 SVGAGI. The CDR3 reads CASRETGGAGYTF. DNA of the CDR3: TGTGCCAGCAGAGAGACAGGGGGCGCGGGCTACACCTTC.